These 26 T cell receptor beta chains were sequenced from one sample in a study of CD8 T cells in ankylosing spondylitis. TCRdb reprocessed the 5' RACE reads with MiXCR, giving one entry per CDR3 protein. This repertoire shows about 400,000 distinct CDR3 sequences, 20% to 25% found once; its top ten account for about an eighth. Sequenced material: blood, either unsorted or a sorted T cell fraction (not recorded which). All receptors come from a male donor with ankylosing spondylitis or in good health (not recorded which).

This clonotype was counted only a few times. The chain is built from TRBV27 and TRBJ2-7; D is undetermined. Germline CDR1 reads MNHEY; CDR2 reads SMNVEV (reference sequence). This CDR3 comprises 12 residues. The V end lost 9 bases, the J end lost 0 bases, and 9 bases lay between the germline ends. The CDR3 nucleotides read TGTGCCAGGGGTGTCAGCTCCTACGAGCAGTACTTC. Encoded protein: CARGVSSYEQYF.

The chain joins TRBV3-1 to TRBJ2-7; 9 bases agree with TRBD1. The germline V gene has CDR1 LGHDT and CDR2 YNNKEL (reference sequence). This CDR3 is built from 15 residues. V was clipped by 1 base and J by 4 bases; unmatched bases: 5. The DNA of the CDR3 is TGTGCCAGCAGCCAAGCGGGACAGGGTATTTACGAGCAGTACTTC. This codes for CASSQAGQGIYEQYF.

This rearrangement joins TRBV9 to TRBJ2-2, with TRBD1 matching 7 bases. CDR1 and CDR2 (germline): SGDLS, YYNGEE. The CDR3 sequence is 17 residues long. V was pared by 3 bases and J by 1 base, with 9 bases of the junction left unmatched. The CDR3: CASSAPRTGVNTGELFF. The CDR3 region has the DNA TGTGCCAGCAGCGCACCCCGAACAGGGGTGAACACCGGGGAGCTGTTTTTT. The full variable domain, in which reference TRBV9 and TRBJ2-2 provide the parts outside the CDR3, is DSGVTQTPKHLITATGQRVTLRCSPRSGDLSVYWYQQSLDQGLQFLIQYYNGEERAKGNILERFSAQQFPDLHSELNLSSLELGDSALYFCASSAPRTGVNTGELFFGEGSRLTVL.

This sequence joins TRBV5-4 and TRBJ2-1, with 8 bases fitting TRBD2. The CDR3 length is 16 residues. The germline gives CDR1 SGHNT, CDR2 YYREEE (reference sequence). V shed 4 bases, J shed 7 bases, and the junction held 13 bases outside the gene matches. CDR3 sequence: CASSGVGGAFENEQFF. DNA for the CDR3: TGTGCCAGCAGCGGTGTCGGGGGGGCCTTTGAAAATGAGCAGTTCTTC.

V and J are TRBV6-5 and TRBJ2-7; TRBD2 matches at 8 bases. Trimming removed 2 bases from V and 3 bases from J; junction bases left unmatched: 3. There are 14 residues in the CDR3. The germline V gene has CDR1 MNHEY and CDR2 SVGAGI. In DNA, the CDR3 is TGTGCCAGCAGTTACCGGAGCGGGAGCTACGAGCAGTACTTC. This sequence encodes CASSYRSGSYEQYF.

There are a few counts of this clonotype. The chain combines TRBV7-2 with TRBJ2-7, with 7 bases fitting TRBD1. The CDR3 has 17 residues. Per the germline V gene, CDR1 is SGHTA and CDR2 is FQGNSA. With 1 base clipped from V and 1 base from J, the junction kept 10 bases outside the gene matches. The CDR3 protein is CASSLVLWDSGSYEQYF. The CDR3 region has the DNA TGTGCCAGCAGCTTAGTCCTTTGGGACAGTGGATCCTACGAGCAGTACTTC.

V usage is TRBV13 and J usage is TRBJ2-7, with a weak D call TRBD2 (6 bases). Between the trimmed V and J ends, which lost 2 bases and 1 base, there was a span of 12 bases. The CDR3 extends over 15 amino acids. Germline lookup yields CDR1 PRHDT and CDR2 FYEKMQ (reference sequence). CDR3 DNA sequence: TGTGCCAGCAGCTTATCTTGGGACTTATCCTACGAGCAGTACTTC. This gives the protein CASSLSWDLSYEQYF.

This clonotype was seen more than once but under ten times. The chain joins TRBV27 to TRBJ2-3, with 10 bases matching TRBD2. With V trimmed by 4 bases and J by 2 bases, 6 bases remained unmatched. Germline V CDR1 and CDR2: MNHEY, SMNVEV (reference sequence). CDR3 length equals 16 residues. The DNA for the CDR3 is TGTGCCAGCAGTTCCATAGCGGGGGGAAACACAGATACGCAGTATTTT. Translation: CASSSIAGGNTDTQYF.

The J gene is TRBJ2-1, the V gene TRBV9; the match to TRBD1 covers 8 bases. CDR1 is SGDLS, CDR2 YYNGEE, per germline. The CDR3 loop spans 15 amino acids. With V trimmed by 0 bases and J by 8 bases, 7 bases remained unmatched. DNA of the CDR3: TGTGCCAGCAGCGTAGCCCATGGGACAGGCGATGAGCAGTTCTTC. Protein: CASSVAHGTGDEQFF.

CDR3 DNA: TGCGCCAGCAGCTTGGACACAGGGACATCATACGAGCAGTACTTC. It yields the protein CASSLDTGTSYEQYF. The chain recombines TRBV5-1 with TRBJ2-7; the D gene is possibly TRBD1 (6 bases). Germline V gene lookup returns CDR1 SGHRS and CDR2 YFSETQ. V shed 0 bases and J shed 4 bases, with 14 bases lying between them. The CDR3 length is 15 residues.

The chain combines TRBV12-3 or TRBV12-4 with TRBJ1-2; 10 nucleotides line up with TRBD1. There are 16 residues in the CDR3. Trimming at V came to 5 bases and at J to 2 bases, leaving 8 bases not matched to a gene. In DNA form, the CDR3 reads TGTGCCAGCAGTGACTCGACAGGGGGCATGAACTATGGCTACACCTTC. This translates into CASSDSTGGMNYGYTF.

V gene TRBV12-3 or TRBV12-4 combines with J gene TRBJ2-3; possibly TRBD1 or TRBD2 for D (6 bases each). The CDR3 is 14 amino acids. The V and J ends lost 5 bases and 3 bases respectively, with 12 bases between them. The chain's CDR3 is CASSTRGGTDTQYF. CDR3 DNA: TGTGCCAGCAGTACGCGAGGGGGGACAGATACGCAGTATTTT.

V is TRBV20-1 and J is TRBJ1-1; D is unclear. Trimming left V 6 bases short and J 8 bases short, with 10 bases between. Per the germline V gene, CDR1 is DFQATT and CDR2 is SNEGSKA (reference sequence). The CDR3 covers 10 residues. This CDR3 reads CSAPAREAFF. DNA for the CDR3: TGCAGTGCCCCCGCCAGAGAAGCTTTCTTT.

The chain is built from TRBV12-3 or TRBV12-4 and TRBJ1-4, with 9 nucleotides matching TRBD1. V lost 5 bases, J lost 7 bases, and 8 bases stayed unmatched. There are 15 residues in the CDR3. The CDR3: CASSGGTGKGEKLFF. The CDR3 bases are TGTGCCAGCAGTGGGGGGACAGGGAAGGGTGAAAAACTGTTTTTT.

This rearrangement joins TRBV6-2 or TRBV6-3 to TRBJ2-5; unclear D gene. Germline CDR1 and CDR2: MNHEY and SVGEGT. The V end lost 0 bases, the J end lost 5 bases, and 13 bases lay between the germline ends. The CDR3 has 15 amino acids. CDR3 bases: TGTGCCAGCAGTTACTCCATGGGTGGATGGGAGACCCAGTACTTC. Its protein is CASSYSMGGWETQYF.

J is TRBJ2-2 and V is TRBV15; tentative D call: TRBD2 (5 bases). Between the trimmed V and J ends, which lost 1 base and 3 bases, there was a span of 12 bases. The CDR3 contains 16 residues. CDR1 is LNHNV, CDR2 YYDKDF, per germline (reference sequence). The CDR3 loop is CATSRARDFYTGELFF. The CDR3 DNA follows: TGTGCCACCAGCAGAGCGAGGGATTTTTACACCGGGGAGCTGTTTTTT.

The chain joins TRBV28 to TRBJ2-1, with D possibly being TRBD1 or TRBD2 (5 bases each). The CDR3 consists of 15 residues. CDR1 and CDR2 from the germline V gene are MDHEN and SYDVKM. The V and J ends lost 3 bases and 4 bases respectively, with 13 bases between them. The CDR3 loop reads CASSFGAPGYNEQFF. The CDR3 DNA reads TGTGCCAGCAGTTTCGGGGCGCCGGGGTACAATGAGCAGTTCTTC.

The V call is TRBV5-1, the J call TRBJ2-3; D is perhaps TRBD1 or TRBD2 (5 bases each). The CDR3 totals 15 residues. Germline CDR1 and CDR2: SGHRS and YFSETQ. V gave up 4 bases and J gave up 1 base, with 13 bases separating them. CDR3: CASSDPVGGTDTQYF. The CDR3 nucleotides read TGCGCCAGCAGCGACCCGGTGGGGGGCACAGATACGCAGTATTTT.

In its sample, this clonotype was seen a few times. The rearrangement joins TRBV29-1 to TRBJ2-3; 7 nucleotides line up with TRBD2. There are 16 residues in the CDR3. The V gene's germline CDR1 is SQVTM and CDR2 ANQGSEA. With 6 bases clipped from V and 1 base from J, the junction kept 13 bases outside the gene matches. Here the CDR3 reads CSVRGWRGSRTDTQYF. The CDR3 DNA follows: TGCAGCGTGCGGGGATGGCGGGGGAGCCGCACAGATACGCAGTATTTT.

This clonotype was counted only a few times. The chain couples TRBV5-1 to TRBJ2-3, with D perhaps matching TRBD1 (6 bases). CDR3 size: 15 residues. Trimming left V 1 base short and J 3 bases short, with 12 bases between. From germline, CDR1 is SGHRS and CDR2 YFSETQ. For the CDR3, the DNA is TGCGCCAGCAGCTTGAGGACAGTTGTTACAGATACGCAGTATTTT. Its translation: CASSLRTVVTDTQYF. Variable domain in full (rest from reference TRBV5-1 and TRBJ2-3): KAGVTQTPRYLIKTRGQQVTLSCSPISGHRSVSWYQQTPGQGLQFLFEYFSETQRNKGNFPGRFSGRQFSNSRSEMNVSTLELGDSALYLCASSLRTVVTDTQYFGPGTRLTVL.

The chain is built from TRBV4-1 and TRBJ2-7; 11 bases are a match to TRBD1. V dropped 3 bases and J dropped 5; count of bases not matched to a gene: 3. This CDR3 is 14 amino acids long. CDR1 is MGHRA and CDR2 is YSYEKL in the germline V gene. The CDR3 nucleotides are TGCGCCAGCAGCCAGGACAGGGGGCGCAACGAGCAGTACTTC. As protein: CASSQDRGRNEQYF.

This clonotype has just a few counts. The genes are TRBV9 and TRBJ2-2; D unresolved. With 5 bases removed from V and 1 base from J, the gap between germline ends came to 12 bases. This CDR3 is built from 15 residues. Germline V gene sequence: CDR1 SGDLS, CDR2 YYNGEE. CDR3 nucleotide sequence: TGTGCCAGCAGTCCCATGGGCTGGAACACCGGGGAGCTGTTTTTT. This encodes CASSPMGWNTGELFF. The complete variable domain, with remaining parts taken from reference TRBV9 and TRBJ2-2, reads DSGVTQTPKHLITATGQRVTLRCSPRSGDLSVYWYQQSLDQGLQFLIQYYNGEERAKGNILERFSAQQFPDLHSELNLSSLELGDSALYFCASSPMGWNTGELFFGEGSRLTVL.

This clonotype showed up just a few times. The chain joins TRBV5-1 to TRBJ2-3; 14 nucleotides line up with TRBD2. Germline CDR1 reads SGHRS; CDR2 reads YFSETQ. The J segment lost 1 base and the V segment lost 4 bases, leaving 5 bases of the junction unmatched. The CDR3 contains 17 residues. DNA for the CDR3: TGCGCCAGCAGCCCACGACTAGCGGGGGGGGGCACAGATACGCAGTATTTT. Its translation: CASSPRLAGGGTDTQYF. The whole variable domain, filled in from reference TRBV5-1 and TRBJ2-3, reads KAGVTQTPRYLIKTRGQQVTLSCSPISGHRSVSWYQQTPGQGLQFLFEYFSETQRNKGNFPGRFSGRQFSNSRSEMNVSTLELGDSALYLCASSPRLAGGGTDTQYFGPGTRLTVL.

This clonotype was seen a handful of times. This rearrangement joins TRBV18 to TRBJ2-7; perhaps TRBD1 as D (6 bases). V lost 2 bases and J 5 bases, leaving 13 bases between the germline ends. The CDR3 runs 14 residues. From germline, CDR1 is KGHSH and CDR2 LQKENI. CDR3 region: CASSPSPDRNEQYF. The CDR3 bases are TGTGCCAGCTCACCATCCCCTGACAGGAACGAGCAGTACTTC.

This clonotype was seen ten or more times. V usage is TRBV7-9 and J usage is TRBJ2-1; 9 positions agree with TRBD1. CDR1 is SEHNR, CDR2 FQNEAQ, per germline (reference sequence). V dropped 6 bases and J dropped 4; count of bases not matched to a gene: 4. There are 14 residues in the CDR3. The CDR3 bases are TGTGCCAGCAGTGGACAGGGGTATTACAATGAGCAGTTCTTC. Translated: CASSGQGYYNEQFF.

The sample holds many counts of this clonotype. The chain joins TRBV21-1 to TRBJ2-7. TRBV21-1 represents a pseudogene. The CDR3 contains 17 residues. CDR3 sequence reads: CASSKVRLGPGFDEQYF. The DNA for the CDR3 is TGTGCCAGCAGCAAAGTACGACTTGGACCGGGCTTCGACGAGCAGTACTTC.